This TCR beta chain stems from a study of CD8 T cells in Susac syndrome. The CDR3 runs 12 residues. CDR1 DFQATT and CDR2 SNEGSKA come from the germline V gene (reference sequence). V was clipped by 3 bases and J by 3 bases, with 9 bases between them. Reverse transcription of about 0.5 to 1 ug RNA used random hexamers. TCRdb redid the calling of the immunoSEQ multiplex PCR reads with MiXCR, one entry per CDR3 protein. The sample includes around 220,000 distinct CDR3 sequences, 80% to 95% of them seen just once. Included as multiple sclerosis controls were treatment-naive patients who had stable or active relapsing-remitting disease. Through negative isolation, CD4+ and CD8+ T cells were obtained, while TEMRA cells were enriched using FACS.

Sequencing was performed on CD8+ T cells from PBMCs. V is TRBV20-1 and J is TRBJ2-7; no clear D gene. This TCR was sampled from a human donor with multiple sclerosis. CDR3 nucleotides: TGCAGTGCTAGGGTGGGATACTACGAGCAGTACTTC. Amino acids: CSARVGYYEQYF.